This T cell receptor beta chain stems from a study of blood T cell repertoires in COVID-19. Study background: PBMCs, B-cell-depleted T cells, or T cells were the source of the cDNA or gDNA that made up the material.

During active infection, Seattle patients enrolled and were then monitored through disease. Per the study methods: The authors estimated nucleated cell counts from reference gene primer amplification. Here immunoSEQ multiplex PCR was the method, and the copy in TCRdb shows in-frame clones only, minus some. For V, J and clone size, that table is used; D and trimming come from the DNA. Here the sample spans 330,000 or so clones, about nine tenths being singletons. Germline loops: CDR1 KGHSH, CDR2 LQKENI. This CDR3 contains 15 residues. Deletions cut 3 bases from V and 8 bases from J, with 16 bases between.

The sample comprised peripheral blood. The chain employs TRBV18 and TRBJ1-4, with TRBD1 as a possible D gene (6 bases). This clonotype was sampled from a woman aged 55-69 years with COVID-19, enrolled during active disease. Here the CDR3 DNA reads TGTGCCAGCTCACCTAAACAGGGTTACGAGGAAAAACTGTTTTTT. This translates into CASSPKQGYEEKLFF.